Shown below are 18 T cell receptor beta chains from a single sample sequenced in a study of T cells in Graves' hyperthyroidism and ophthalmopathy. Amplification yielded TCR beta CDR3 regions, with RNA transcripts as the source. The primer set for the first-round RT-PCR of the TCR CDR3 was HTBI. TCRdb ran MiXCR on the multiplex PCR reads and lists one entry per CDR3 protein. The repertoire holds 530,000 or so distinct CDR3 sequences, with approximately 24% as singletons. Sequencing used blood. The receptors here all came from a woman in her twenties or thirties with Graves' ophthalmopathy.

The sample holds a few counts of this clonotype. V gene TRBV19 combines with J gene TRBJ1-5; a weak D match, TRBD1 (6 bases). This CDR3 has 17 amino acids. The germline gives CDR1 LNHDA, CDR2 SQIVND (reference sequence). V lost 3 bases and J lost 1, with 16 bases in between. The CDR3 DNA is TGTGCCAGTAGTATTGATGGACAGCGCGGGAGCAATCAGCCCCAGCATTTT. Protein product: CASSIDGQRGSNQPQHF.

The chain combines TRBV12-3 or TRBV12-4 with TRBJ1-2, with D possibly being TRBD1 (6 bases). The CDR3 is 15 residues long. V lost 2 bases to trimming and J lost 1 base, with 11 bases between them. CDR3: CASSLQGSFNYGYTF. For the CDR3, the DNA is TGTGCCAGCAGTTTACAGGGGTCGTTTAACTATGGCTACACCTTC.

CDR3 bases: TGTGCCATCGATAAAGGGGGTAGGAACACTGAAGCTTTCTTT. Amino acid sequence: CAIDKGGRNTEAFF. The V call is TRBV10-3, the J call TRBJ1-1; D possibly corresponds to TRBD1 (6 bases). The ends were cut back, 8 bases at V and 1 base at J, with 14 bases in the middle. Germline V gives CDR1 ENHRY, CDR2 SYGVKD. This CDR3 has 14 residues.

This clonotype was counted ten times or more. The chain recombines TRBV20-1 with TRBJ1-2, with D unclear. V was clipped by 1 base and J by 4 bases, with 10 bases between them. This CDR3 comprises 13 residues. Germline CDR1 reads DFQATT; CDR2 reads SNEGSKA (reference sequence). CDR3 loop: CSARVGQSYGYTF. CDR3 nucleotide sequence: TGCAGTGCTAGAGTAGGGCAGAGCTATGGCTACACCTTC.

This rearrangement joins TRBV12-3 or TRBV12-4 to TRBJ2-7, with D uncertain. CDR3 length: 13 residues. V was shortened by 3 bases and J by 6 bases, with 12 bases between the two germline ends. CDR3 residues: CASSLVGSAEQYF. As DNA, the CDR3 is TGTGCCAGCAGTTTGGTCGGCTCTGCCGAGCAGTACTTC.

The sample holds many counts of this clonotype. The chain has TRBV9 and TRBJ2-5; D call uncertain. Germline CDR1 reads SGDLS; CDR2 reads YYNGEE. Trimming cost V 0 bases and J 0 bases, with 6 bases left between them. This CDR3 is built from 14 residues. Written as DNA, the CDR3 is TGTGCCAGCAGCGTAGATGTGGACCAAGAGACCCAGTACTTC. This translates into CASSVDVDQETQYF.

V usage is TRBV5-1 and J usage is TRBJ2-7; D is possibly TRBD1 (5 bases). The V end lost 4 bases, the J end lost 7 bases, and 24 bases lay between the germline ends. Germline V gene data show CDR1 as SGHRS and CDR2 as YFSETQ. The CDR3 runs 16 residues. The CDR3 DNA sequence: TGCGCCAGCAGCCGCAGACCATCGACGGACCACAGGGAGCAGTACTTC. Amino acid sequence: CASSRRPSTDHREQYF.

This clonotype was seen at least ten times. The rearrangement links TRBV12-3 or TRBV12-4 to TRBJ2-4; D unresolved. The CDR3 totals 14 residues. Trimming shortened V by 6 bases and J by 0 bases, and 9 bases separated the two germline ends. The CDR3 is CASRSIRAKNIQYF. The DNA for the CDR3 is TGTGCCAGCAGATCGATCCGAGCCAAAAACATTCAGTACTTC.

This clonotype has ten or more counts. J is TRBJ1-1 and V is TRBV4-3, with 11 bases matching TRBD1. Losses at the gene ends were 2 bases for V and 5 bases for J; bases not matched to a gene: 7. Germline-derived CDR1 and CDR2 are LGHNA and YSLEER. This CDR3 is 16 amino acids long. The CDR3 reads CASSQFRGQGGTEAFF. The CDR3 bases are TGCGCCAGCAGCCAATTTCGGGGACAGGGGGGAACTGAAGCTTTCTTT.

This clonotype has a count of ten or more. J is TRBJ2-5 and V is TRBV6-5; the D gene is possibly TRBD1 (5 bases). The length of the CDR3 is 15 residues. Deletions cut 2 bases from V and 6 bases from J, with 16 bases between. Germline V gives CDR1 MNHEY, CDR2 SVGAGI. CDR3: CASSYGGALSKTQYF. CDR3 bases: TGTGCCAGCAGTTACGGTGGGGCGCTTTCAAAGACCCAGTACTTC.

This chain joins TRBV28 and TRBJ2-7; a possible D gene is TRBD1 (6 bases). Trimming cost V 8 bases and J 0 bases, with 14 bases left between them. Germline lookup yields CDR1 MDHEN and CDR2 SYDVKM. The CDR3 has 14 residues. This CDR3 reads CASGSRGRSYEQYF. The DNA of the CDR3 is TGTGCCAGCGGCTCCAGGGGCCGCTCCTACGAGCAGTACTTC.

The rearrangement joins TRBV12-3 or TRBV12-4 to TRBJ1-5; TRBD1 matches at 9 bases. The CDR3 spans 15 residues. V shed 5 bases, J shed 0 bases, and the junction held 2 bases outside the gene matches. The chain's CDR3 is CASSGDRASNQPQHF. In DNA form, the CDR3 reads TGTGCCAGCAGTGGGGACAGGGCTAGCAATCAGCCCCAGCATTTT.

Concerning this clonotype: Since a much larger clone is just one base distant, this may be a read error. V gene TRBV6-1 combines with J gene TRBJ1-1; tentatively, D is TRBD1 (6 bases). This CDR3 is built from 14 residues. Germline V gene data show CDR1 as MNHNS and CDR2 as SASEGT. CDR3 nucleotides: TGTGCCAGCAGCCCTACCTACAGGGTCACTGAATCTTTCTTT. Its protein is CASSPTYRVTESFF.

This clonotype was observed at least ten times. This chain connects TRBV20-1 to TRBJ1-5, with D perhaps TRBD1 (5 bases). V shed 0 bases and J shed 0 bases, with 12 bases lying between them. Germline CDR1 is DFQATT and CDR2 is SNEGSKA (reference sequence). This CDR3 contains 16 residues. In DNA form, the CDR3 reads TGCAGTGCTAGAGATCTGGGGGACCATAGCAATCAGCCCCAGCATTTT. Translated: CSARDLGDHSNQPQHF.

This clonotype has ten or more counts. Written as DNA, the CDR3 is TGTGCCAGCAGGGGTGCAGCCTCGAACACCGGGGAGCTGTTTTTT. Translating it yields CASRGAASNTGELFF. The chain is built from TRBV7-9 and TRBJ2-2, with D hard to call. The CDR3 consists of 15 residues. The germline gives CDR1 SEHNR, CDR2 FQNEAQ (reference sequence). Trimming shortened V by 6 bases and J by 0 bases, and 11 bases separated the two germline ends. The complete variable domain, with remaining parts taken from reference TRBV7-9 and TRBJ2-2, reads DTGVSQNPRHKITKRGQNVTFRCDPISEHNRLYWYRQTLGQGPEFLTYFQNEAQLEKSRLLSDRFSAERPKGSFSTLEIQRTEQGDSAMYLCASRGAASNTGELFFGEGSRLTVL.

This chain uses TRBV7-8 with TRBJ2-7; D remains ambiguous. Germline V gene data show CDR1 as SGHVS and CDR2 as FQNEAQ. V was pared by 5 bases and J by 3 bases, with 11 bases between. The CDR3 sequence is 13 residues long. The CDR3 DNA reads as TGTGCCAGCAGCCCTACCCCAGACTACGAGCAGTACTTC. It is translated as CASSPTPDYEQYF.

This chain links TRBV20-1 with TRBJ2-5, with 8 bases fitting TRBD2. The CDR3 is made up of 14 amino acids. V lost 4 bases to trimming and J lost 5 bases; unmatched junction nucleotides: 9. Germline loops: CDR1 DFQATT, CDR2 SNEGSKA (reference sequence). CDR3 sequence: CSAISGGADETQYF. CDR3 sequence (DNA): TGCAGTGCTATATCGGGGGGGGCAGACGAGACCCAGTACTTC.

This clonotype has ten or more counts. The chain carries TRBV19 and TRBJ1-2; weak D call: TRBD1 (6 bases). The CDR3 has 15 residues. Trimming removed 4 bases from V and 3 bases from J, with 15 bases in between. The V gene's germline CDR1 is LNHDA and CDR2 SQIVND (reference sequence). CDR3 loop: CASSTPGPGDYGYTF. CDR3 DNA: TGTGCCAGTAGTACACCGGGCCCAGGGGACTATGGCTACACCTTC.